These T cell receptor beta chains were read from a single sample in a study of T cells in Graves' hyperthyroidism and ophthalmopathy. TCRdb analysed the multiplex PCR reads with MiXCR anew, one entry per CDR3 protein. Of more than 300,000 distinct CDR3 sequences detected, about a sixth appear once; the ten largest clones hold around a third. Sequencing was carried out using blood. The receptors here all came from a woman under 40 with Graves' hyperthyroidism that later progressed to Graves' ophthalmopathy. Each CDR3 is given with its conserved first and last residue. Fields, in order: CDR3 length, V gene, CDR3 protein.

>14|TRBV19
CASRRGGNEETQYF
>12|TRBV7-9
CASSLARGGYTF
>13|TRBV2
CASCRGEDTEAFF
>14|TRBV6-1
CASYPSGTSHEQYF
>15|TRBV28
CASSSTASLNTEAFF
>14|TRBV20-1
CSARWDRGGDEQFF
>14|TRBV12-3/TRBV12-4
CASSLAGGVETQYF
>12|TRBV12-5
CASGFNTDTQYF
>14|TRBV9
CASSVESLDYGYTF
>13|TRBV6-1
CASSGSAKETQYF
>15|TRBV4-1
CASSQELGTGHEQFF
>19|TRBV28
CASSLIGLAGAPSYNEQFF
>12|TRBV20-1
CSARAGGDTQYF
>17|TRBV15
CATSRDLKTAYTDTQYF
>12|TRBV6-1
CASSEGVTEAFF
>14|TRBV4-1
CASSQVPQGHEQYF
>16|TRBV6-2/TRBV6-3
CASFTSGGPSTDTQYF
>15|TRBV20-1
CSARNTLGGGRTQYF
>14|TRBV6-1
CASNDRGLKTEAFF
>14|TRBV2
CASRPGLNYNEQFF
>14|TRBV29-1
CSVDGASTNNEQFF
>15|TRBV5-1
CASSLDGSSTDTQYF
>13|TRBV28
CASTGLVGNEQYF
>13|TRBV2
CASSDPPTIEQYF
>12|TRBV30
CAWGGTGIEQYF
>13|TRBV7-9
CASSWDIRRPLHF
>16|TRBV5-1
CASSLGGGSYQETQYF
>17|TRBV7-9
CASSSERLAGISYEQFF
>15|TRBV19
CATHVWTKSNTEAFF
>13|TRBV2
CASSQGQGAAQYF
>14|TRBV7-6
CASSLGGPAYEQYF
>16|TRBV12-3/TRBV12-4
CASSPRTGDSNQPQHF
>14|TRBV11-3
CASSNRDRYNEQFF
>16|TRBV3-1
CASSPNTAVPNEKLFF